This TCR beta chain originates from a study of blood T cell repertoires in COVID-19. Germline loops: CDR1 SGHRS, CDR2 YFSETQ. This CDR3 spans 15 amino acids. V was pared by 6 bases and J by 4 bases, with 19 bases between. This clone appeared a few times. In the authors' methods: The assay estimated nucleated cells by amplifying reference gene primers. Libraries were prepared by immunoSEQ multiplex PCR; TCRdb keeps only in-frame clonotypes and omits some of them. The DNA was the basis for D and trimming; V, J and clone size are from that table. The repertoire holds 450,000 to 500,000 clones, with roughly 85% as singletons.

Sequencing was carried out using peripheral blood. This sequence joins TRBV5-1 and TRBJ1-2, with TRBD1 as a possible D gene (5 bases). The source of this sequence is a human donor in a cohort sampled during active COVID-19. CDR3 coding DNA: TGCGCCAGCAAAGCATCGTCGCAGGGTCGCTATGGCTACACCTTC. Translated: CASKASSQGRYGYTF.